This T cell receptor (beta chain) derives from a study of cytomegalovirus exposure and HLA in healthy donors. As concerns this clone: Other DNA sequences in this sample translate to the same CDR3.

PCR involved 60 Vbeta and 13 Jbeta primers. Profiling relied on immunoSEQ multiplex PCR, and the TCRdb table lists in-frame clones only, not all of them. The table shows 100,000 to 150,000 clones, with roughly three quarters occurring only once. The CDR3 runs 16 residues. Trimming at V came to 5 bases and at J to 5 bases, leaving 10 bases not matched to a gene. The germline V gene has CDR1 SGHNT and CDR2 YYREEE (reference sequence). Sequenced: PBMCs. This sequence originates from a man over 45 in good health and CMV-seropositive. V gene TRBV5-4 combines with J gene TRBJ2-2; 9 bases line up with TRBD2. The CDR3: CASSSRGGAGTGELFF. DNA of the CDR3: TGTGCCAGCAGTTCCCGCGGGGGGGCTGGTACCGGGGAGCTGTTTTTT. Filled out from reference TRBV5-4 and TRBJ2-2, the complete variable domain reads ETGVTQSPTHLIKTRGQQVTLRCSSQSGHNTVSWYQQALGQGPQFIFQYYREEENGRGNFPPRFSGLQFPNYSSELNVNALELDDSALYLCASSSRGGAGTGELFFGEGSRLTVL.